A single sample gave rise to the 19 T cell receptor beta chains below, sequenced in a study of early T cells in non-severe SARS-CoV-2 infection. TCRdb called the 5' RACE reads again in MiXCR, with one record for every CDR3 protein. The table includes around 70,000 distinct CDR3 sequences, 9.5% to 15% detected once. Sequencing used whole blood. These receptors all come from an adult who was a healthcare worker with PCR-confirmed SARS-CoV-2 infection or an uninfected control (not recorded which).

This clonotype has at least ten counts. V and J are TRBV4-2 and TRBJ1-2; no clear D gene. Germline V gene sequence: CDR1 LGHNA, CDR2 YNFKEQ. Trimming cost V 4 bases and J 4 bases, with 13 bases left between them. The CDR3 spans 14 residues. For the CDR3, the DNA is TGTGCCAGCAGCCCAGAGCTAGGCAGCTATGGCTACACCTTC. Translating gives CASSPELGSYGYTF.

This clonotype was seen a handful of times. CDR3: CASRVRQGANVLTF. DNA for the CDR3: TGTGCCAGCAGGGTTAGACAGGGCGCCAACGTCCTGACTTTC. The J gene is TRBJ2-6, the V gene TRBV2; TRBD1 matches 7 bases. The CDR3 is 14 residues long. The germline V gene has CDR1 SNHLY and CDR2 FYNNEI. V shed 6 bases and J 7 bases; nucleotides not matched to a gene: 6.

This clonotype has a count of ten or more. This chain joins TRBV6-6 and TRBJ2-7; D remains ambiguous. This CDR3 is 13 amino acids long. The germline V and J ends were trimmed by 2 bases and 2 bases, with 7 bases remaining between them. Germline-derived CDR1 and CDR2 are MNHNY and SVGAGI (reference sequence). The CDR3 DNA sequence: TGTGCCAGCAGTTACGACGCCGCCTACGAGCAGTACTTC. Translated, it gives CASSYDAAYEQYF.

The CDR3 loop is CASSLGWPSGGYTF. The CDR3 DNA sequence: TGTGCCAGCAGTTTGGGGTGGCCCAGTGGTGGCTACACCTTC. The chain combines TRBV27 with TRBJ1-2; D not resolved. V gave up 3 bases and J gave up 7 bases, with 15 bases separating them. Germline loops: CDR1 MNHEY, CDR2 SMNVEV (reference sequence). CDR3 length equals 14 residues.

This clonotype showed up just a few times. The chain joins TRBV20-1 to TRBJ2-6; D call uncertain. From germline, CDR1 is DFQATT and CDR2 SNEGSKA (reference sequence). V gave up 3 bases and J gave up 4 bases, with 4 bases separating them. The CDR3 has 12 residues. CDR3 DNA: TGCAGTGCTAGTGAGGGGGCCAACGTCCTGACTTTC. Its translation: CSASEGANVLTF.

This clonotype was seen more than once but under ten times. The chain carries TRBV6-2 or TRBV6-3 and TRBJ2-5; D remains ambiguous. The germline V gene has CDR1 MNHEY and CDR2 SVGEGT. The CDR3 runs 15 residues. The V end lost 0 bases, the J end lost 5 bases, and 13 bases lay between the germline ends. CDR3 DNA sequence: TGTGCCAGCAGTTACTCGTCTGGGCCGAAGGAGACCCAGTACTTC. Its protein is CASSYSSGPKETQYF.

This clonotype has at least ten counts. The V call is TRBV5-1, the J call TRBJ2-7; either TRBD1 or TRBD2 may fit D (5 bases each). With 2 bases removed from V and 3 bases from J, the gap between germline ends came to 15 bases. Germline V gene data show CDR1 as SGHRS and CDR2 as YFSETQ. The CDR3 totals 15 residues. This CDR3 is CASSFTSGTLYEQYF. Written as DNA, the CDR3 is TGCGCCAGCAGCTTCACTTCCGGGACCCTCTACGAGCAGTACTTC.

The sample holds many counts of this clonotype. This CDR3 is CASRNSGTGLYEQYF. In DNA form, the CDR3 reads TGTGCCAGCAGGAACTCCGGGACAGGGTTGTACGAGCAGTACTTC. The chain has TRBV28 and TRBJ2-7, with 9 nucleotides matching TRBD1. The ends lost 6 bases at V and 4 bases at J; junction bases unmatched: 10. The CDR3 loop spans 15 amino acids. Germline V gives CDR1 MDHEN, CDR2 SYDVKM.

This clonotype was detected only a few times. The chain is built from TRBV5-1 and TRBJ1-1; unclear D gene. The CDR3 is 13 amino acids. The germline CDR1 and CDR2 sequences are SGHRS and YFSETQ. Trimming cost V 7 bases and J 5 bases, with 15 bases left between them. The CDR3 sequence is CASHADFGTEAFF. The CDR3 coding sequence is TGCGCCAGCCATGCGGACTTTGGGACTGAAGCTTTCTTT.

The chain uses TRBV9 and TRBJ2-5, with 11 bases identical to TRBD2. Unmatched junction bases numbered 8, after V lost 3 bases and J lost 4 bases. Germline-derived CDR1 and CDR2 are SGDLS and YYNGEE. This CDR3 is built from 16 residues. This CDR3 reads CASSAPLAGGRETQYF. The CDR3 DNA sequence: TGTGCCAGCAGCGCCCCTCTAGCGGGGGGAAGAGAGACCCAGTACTTC.

The CDR3 coding sequence is TGCGCCAGCAGCTTCAGTTCAAGCATCCAAGAGACCCAGTACTTC. It translates to CASSFSSSIQETQYF. V gene TRBV5-1 combines with J gene TRBJ2-5; D remains unclear. The CDR3 length is 15 residues. Germline loops: CDR1 SGHRS, CDR2 YFSETQ. Trimming removed 2 bases at V and 1 base at J, with 12 bases between.

This clonotype has a count of ten or more. The DNA of the CDR3 is TGCGCCAGCAGCTCAGTTGACAATTGGGAGCAGTTCTTC. Its translation: CASSSVDNWEQFF. The V call is TRBV5-1, the J call TRBJ2-1; D is unclear. CDR1 and CDR2 (germline): SGHRS, YFSETQ. The CDR3 length is 13 residues. V dropped 3 bases and J dropped 10 bases, with 14 bases sitting between them.

The rearrangement joins TRBV10-3 to TRBJ2-2; no definite D call. V was shortened by 10 bases and J by 7 bases, with 16 bases between the two germline ends. The germline gives CDR1 ENHRY, CDR2 SYGVKD. CDR3 length: 13 residues. In DNA, the CDR3 is TGTGCCACTACAGACACAGCCAGCGGGGAGCTGTTTTTT. Translated: CATTDTASGELFF.

This clonotype was observed at least ten times. The V and J genes are TRBV2 and TRBJ1-2; D possibly corresponds to TRBD1 (5 bases). The CDR3 consists of 13 residues. Trimming took off 6 bases at V and 10 bases at J, with 18 bases between the two ends. The V gene's germline CDR1 is SNHLY and CDR2 FYNNEI. This CDR3 is CASRGDGTDPYTF. The CDR3 bases are TGTGCCAGCAGAGGGGATGGGACCGATCCCTACACCTTC.

This clonotype was counted ten times or more. J is TRBJ2-3 and V is TRBV29-1; a possible D gene is TRBD2 (6 bases). This CDR3 is built from 12 residues. Germline CDR1 reads SQVTM; CDR2 reads ANQGSEA. Deletions cut 7 bases from V and 3 bases from J, with 11 bases between. CDR3 sequence reads: CSALTSTDTQYF. DNA of the CDR3: TGCAGCGCTCTGACTAGTACAGATACGCAGTATTTT.

This clonotype was counted ten times or more. The chain recombines TRBV9 with TRBJ2-3, with D perhaps being TRBD1 or TRBD2 (6 bases each). The CDR3 length is 16 residues. CDR1 and CDR2 (germline): SGDLS, YYNGEE. Trimming left V 2 bases short and J 0 bases short, with 13 bases between. The CDR3 bases are TGTGCCAGCAGCGTCTCCGGGGGCCCTAGCACAGATACGCAGTATTTT. Its translation: CASSVSGGPSTDTQYF.

The chain joins TRBV12-5 to TRBJ1-1; a weak D match, TRBD1 (6 bases). The V gene lost 5 bases and the J gene lost 2 bases, with 12 bases spanning the gap. The germline gives CDR1 LGHNT, CDR2 FRNRAP. The CDR3 spans 14 residues. The CDR3 loop is CASGPDRSNTEAFF. In DNA, the CDR3 is TGTGCTAGTGGTCCAGACAGGTCTAACACTGAAGCTTTCTTT.

The chain combines TRBV6-6 with TRBJ2-7; no clear D. Germline V CDR1 and CDR2: MNHNY, SVGAGI (reference sequence). Deletions cut 0 bases from V and 3 bases from J, with 6 bases between. The CDR3 is made up of 13 amino acids. The CDR3 nucleotides read TGTGCCAGCAGTTACTCCGGCAGCTACGAGCAGTACTTC. Translated: CASSYSGSYEQYF.

The chain recombines TRBV29-1 with TRBJ2-3, with TRBD2 matching 9 bases. Losses at the gene ends were 4 bases for V and 5 bases for J; bases not matched to a gene: 4. The germline V gene has CDR1 SQVTM and CDR2 ANQGSEA. This CDR3 is built from 13 residues. The CDR3 loop is CSVGAGGGDTQYF. CDR3 nucleotide sequence: TGCAGCGTTGGAGCGGGGGGAGGAGATACGCAGTATTTT.